These T cell receptor beta chains were read from a single sample in a study of cytomegalovirus exposure and HLA in healthy donors. Assay used: immunoSEQ multiplex PCR; TCRdb lists only in-frame clones, some missing. The sample lists some 130,000 clones; roughly 80% were seen once. Sequenced input: PBMCs. The receptors were gathered from a female donor in good health and CMV-seronegative. Both conserved end residues are part of each CDR3. The D gene is left open where the match is weak. Clone size is not always given. Where it is, it says once, few, many or a class for expanded clones.

abundance	d_gene	v_gene	j_gene	CDR3nt	CDR3aa
once	TRBD2	TRBV7-6	TRBJ2-7	TGTGCCAGCAGCTTATACCGGGGGGACTACGAGCAGTACTTC	CASSLYRGDYEQYF
.	.	TRBV5-3	TRBJ1-5	TGTGCCAGAAGCTTTTTAGGGGGCAATCAGCCCCAGCATTTT	CARSFLGGNQPQHF
.	TRBD1	TRBV5-1	TRBJ2-7	TGCGCCAGCAGCAAGGGACAGGGGGAGTACGAGCAGTACTTC	CASSKGQGEYEQYF
few	.	TRBV28	TRBJ2-1	TGTGCCAGCCGCCTATACTCGAGCTCCTACAATGAGCAGTTCTTC	CASRLYSSSYNEQFF
.	.	TRBV7-3	TRBJ2-2	TGTGCCAGCAGCGTAACGAGTACCGGGGAGCTGTTTTTT	CASSVTSTGELFF
.	TRBD1	TRBV19	TRBJ1-2	TGTGCCAGTAGTGCTGGACAGGCGAACACCTTC	CASSAGQANTF
.	TRBD2	TRBV28	TRBJ2-7	TGTGCCAGCAGTTTCGCCCTAGCGGGAGGCCTCAGCTCCTACGAGCAGTACTTC	CASSFALAGGLSSYEQYF
.	TRBD2	TRBV6-4	TRBJ2-2	TGTGCCAGCAGTGACGGAGCGGGAGGTAGCACCGGGGAGCTGTTTTTT	CASSDGAGGSTGELFF
once	.	TRBV7-9	TRBJ2-1	TGTGCCAGCAGCTTAGGTTCTGTTGTAGGAGGCTACAATGAGCAGTTCTTC	CASSLGSVVGGYNEQFF
.	TRBD2	TRBV4-3	TRBJ2-2	TGCGCCAGCAGCGACGGGTGGCGGGAGGGGGAGCTGTTTTTT	CASSDGWREGELFF
.	.	TRBV6-1	TRBJ2-7	TGTGCCAGCAGTGAAGTCGAGCCCTACGAGCAGTACTTC	CASSEVEPYEQYF
once	.	TRBV6-1	TRBJ2-5	TGTGCCAGCAGTGATCCCCAGGGGAGATTACAAGAGACCCAGTACTTC	CASSDPQGRLQETQYF
.	.	TRBV19	TRBJ1-1	TGTGCCAGTAGTATAGTACCCGGGAGCCTCCCGACTGCCTCTGAAGCTTTCTTT	CASSIVPGSLPTASEAFF
.	TRBD2	TRBV6-4	TRBJ2-7	TGTGCCAGCAGTTTCCCGGGAGGGAGGTACGAGCAGTACTTC	CASSFPGGRYEQYF
.	.	TRBV14	TRBJ1-3	TGTGCCAGCAGCCAAGTTTACAGCTCTGGAAACACCATATATTTT	CASSQVYSSGNTIYF
once	TRBD1	TRBV5-1	TRBJ1-2	TGCGCCAGCAGCTTGGGGGACAGGAACTATGGCTACACCTTC	CASSLGDRNYGYTF
.	TRBD2	TRBV5-1	TRBJ2-3	TGCGCCAGCAGGGAGCGGGAGTGGGAAGATACGCAGTATTTT	CASREREWEDTQYF
.	.	TRBV7-2	TRBJ2-5	TGTGCCAGCAGCCAAGCGAGGAGGGGACAAGAGACCCAGTACTTC	CASSQARRGQETQYF
.	.	TRBV7-2	TRBJ2-3	TGTGCCAGCAGCGAGATAGGGGGGGCTGGTACAGATACGCAGTATTTT	CASSEIGGAGTDTQYF
.	TRBD2	TRBV4-1	TRBJ2-3	TGCGCCAGCAGCCCGGGGGGTCTCGGGGGTACGCAGTATTTT	CASSPGGLGGTQYF